These T cell receptor beta chains were read from a single sample in a study of T cell repertoires in cytomegalovirus infection. No cognate antigen is known for these TCRs. Using its own MiXCR run on the reads, TCRdb lists one record per CDR3 protein. The repertoire has about 770,000 distinct CDR3 sequences, 25% to 30% of them found once; the top ten carry around 13%. The sequenced sample was cultured CD8+ T cells from PBMCs, obtained from culture after CMV antigen stimulation. The receptors were gathered from a human donor in good health (CMV status not recorded). Some clones in this sample may be carry-over from other donors' samples. The CDR3 runs from the conserved cysteine through the conserved F or W.

>TRBJ1-1|TRBV5-5
CANSLVQGNTEAFF
>TRBJ2-7|TRBV4-2
CASSQEAPSGGTYEQYF
>TRBJ1-2|TRBV15
CATSRDYEDNYGYTF
>TRBJ1-2|TRBV7-9
CASSPPDPNYGYTF
>TRBJ2-1|TRBV7-7
CASSLWTGEDEQFF
>TRBJ2-4|TRBV19
CASSIGKGGGHIQYF
>TRBJ2-5|TRBV7-7
CASSLVRDYQETQYF
>TRBJ2-7|TRBV27
CASSLSGNSNEQYF
>TRBJ1-2|TRBV12-5
CASGLFPGHPDTF
>TRBJ2-1|TRBV28
CASEASGVGEQFF
>TRBJ1-3|TRBV20-1
CSANGPSSGNTIYF
>TRBJ2-5|TRBV7-2
CASSSSGAGLEETQYF
>TRBJ1-5|TRBV6-2/TRBV6-3
CASSYSEGIGNLPQHF
>TRBJ1-4|TRBV20-1
CSARDRGEPTNEKLFF
>TRBJ1-6|TRBV5-6
CASSLLGSQYNSPLHF
>TRBJ1-2|TRBV6-1
CASSEQTGNYGYTF
>TRBJ1-1|TRBV5-6
CASSSFPGTGMNTEAFF
>TRBJ1-6|TRBV4-2
CASSQNWGTPLHF
>TRBJ1-3|TRBV9
CASSTRGARAPGNTIYF
>TRBJ1-5|TRBV19
CASSMGTGQNQPQHF
>TRBJ1-3|TRBV4-1
CASSQDEGSGNTIYF
>TRBJ1-5|TRBV27
CASSTQGLNQPQHF
>TRBJ1-2|TRBV27
CASSLNPVHYGYTF
>TRBJ2-3|TRBV20-1
CSARVSGRRPPDTQYF
>TRBJ2-4|TRBV5-4
CASSSDYALAKNIQYF
>TRBJ2-2|TRBV12-3/TRBV12-4
CASSFLGADIPGELFF
>TRBJ2-1|TRBV2
CASTMDRGRNEQFF
>TRBJ2-2|TRBV7-6
CATNHLGGYTGELFF
>TRBJ2-2|TRBV5-3
CASCPRTGDTGELFF
>TRBJ1-1|TRBV7-3
CASSLGLRLNTEAFF
>TRBJ1-1|TRBV7-9
CASSTRTDGNTEAFF
>TRBJ1-5|TRBV12-2
CASRLGGPRGDHQPQHF
>TRBJ1-2|TRBV27
CASSLSEGTSYGYTF
>TRBJ1-2|TRBV7-3
CASSLTGDRGYTF
>TRBJ2-6|TRBV2
CASKKRDRGSGANVLTF
>TRBJ2-1|TRBV10-2
CASTAGQYLRNSYNEQFF
>TRBJ1-3|TRBV7-3
CASSTPLGSGNTIYF
>TRBJ1-2|TRBV7-8
CASSLARDKTAGYTF
>TRBJ1-6|TRBV7-4
CASSLAENVRGSPLHF
>TRBJ1-1|TRBV9
CASSVAGRQHEAFF
>TRBJ1-1|TRBV12-3/TRBV12-4
CASSSPGVFLTEAFF
>TRBJ1-5|TRBV7-9
CASSTGRRGNQPQHF
>TRBJ1-5|TRBV4-1
CASSQQFRDSRNQPQHF
>TRBJ2-3|TRBV12-3/TRBV12-4
CASATSGASTDTQYF
>TRBJ2-3|TRBV6-6
CASGLADTDTQYF
>TRBJ2-1|TRBV7-2
CASNLAGDNEQFF
>TRBJ2-1|TRBV9
CASSPHEEWDEQFF
>TRBJ1-3|TRBV14
CASRLDGSSGNTIYF